This is a list of T cell receptor beta chains from one sample in a study of radiotherapy plus CTLA-4 blockade in lung cancer. The data were produced by immunoSEQ multiplex PCR, yet TCRdb's version contains in-frame clones alone and is incomplete. In the table there are 65,000 to 90,000 clones, about nine tenths of which are singletons. The starting material was peripheral blood, obtained from a patient treated with radiotherapy plus ipilimumab. Source of these receptors: a human donor with non-small cell lung cancer that progressed on radiotherapy plus ipilimumab. The CDR3 runs from the conserved cysteine through the conserved F or W. The order of the fields is V gene, clone size, J gene, D gene, CDR3 protein, CDR3 DNA. D genes are given only for firm matches. Where a row states a size, it is once, few, many or the class of an expanded clone; other rows omit it.

V gene: TRBV7-2; clone size: .; J gene: TRBJ1-3; D gene: .; CDR3 protein: CASSLWASSGNTIYF; CDR3 DNA: TGTGCCAGCAGCTTATGGGCAAGCTCTGGAAACACCATATATTTT
V gene: TRBV9; clone size: few; J gene: TRBJ2-2; D gene: .; CDR3 protein: CASSFNRDIHTGELFF; CDR3 DNA: TGTGCCAGCAGCTTCAACAGGGATATCCACACCGGGGAGCTGTTTTTT
V gene: TRBV18; clone size: once; J gene: TRBJ2-1; D gene: TRBD1; CDR3 protein: CASSPAGTVASNEQFF; CDR3 DNA: TGTGCCAGCTCACCGGCTGGGACAGTGGCGAGCAATGAGCAGTTCTTC
V gene: TRBV7-8; clone size: .; J gene: TRBJ2-5; D gene: TRBD1; CDR3 protein: CASSLTSDREETQYF; CDR3 DNA: TGTGCCAGCAGCTTAACCTCAGACAGGGAAGAGACCCAGTACTTC
V gene: TRBV28; clone size: .; J gene: TRBJ1-1; D gene: .; CDR3 protein: CASSRGWTEAFF; CDR3 DNA: TGTGCCAGCAGTAGGGGGTGGACTGAAGCTTTCTTT
V gene: TRBV27; clone size: .; J gene: TRBJ1-4; D gene: TRBD1; CDR3 protein: CASSLGRGGSNEKLFF; CDR3 DNA: TGTGCCAGCAGTTTGGGCAGGGGGGGGAGTAATGAAAAACTGTTTTTT
V gene: TRBV5-4; clone size: .; J gene: TRBJ1-2; D gene: TRBD1; CDR3 protein: CASSPGQANYGYTF; CDR3 DNA: TGTGCCAGCAGCCCAGGACAGGCCAACTATGGCTACACCTTC
V gene: TRBV5-1; clone size: .; J gene: TRBJ2-3; D gene: TRBD2; CDR3 protein: CASSLAKWGGTDTQYF; CDR3 DNA: TGCGCCAGCAGCTTGGCAAAATGGGGGGGTACAGATACGCAGTATTTT
V gene: TRBV29-1; clone size: .; J gene: TRBJ2-7; D gene: .; CDR3 protein: CSVGVSRGGHSYEQYF; CDR3 DNA: TGCAGCGTTGGAGTTTCTAGGGGCGGCCATTCCTACGAGCAGTACTTC
V gene: TRBV7-8; clone size: .; J gene: TRBJ2-1; D gene: TRBD2; CDR3 protein: CASSFGLAGKGYNEQFF; CDR3 DNA: TGTGCCAGCAGCTTCGGGCTAGCGGGAAAAGGGTACAATGAGCAGTTCTTC
V gene: TRBV5-1; clone size: .; J gene: TRBJ2-1; D gene: .; CDR3 protein: CASSLGSLRSNEQFF; CDR3 DNA: TGCGCCAGCAGCTTGGGTTCGTTACGGTCGAATGAGCAGTTCTTC
V gene: TRBV19; clone size: .; J gene: TRBJ1-3; D gene: .; CDR3 protein: CASRPQGTGNTIYF; CDR3 DNA: TGTGCCAGTAGACCACAGGGAACTGGAAACACCATATATTTT
V gene: TRBV4-1; clone size: .; J gene: TRBJ2-3; D gene: .; CDR3 protein: CASSQDVAGTQYF; CDR3 DNA: TGCGCCAGCAGCCAAGATGTGGCAGGTACGCAGTATTTT
V gene: TRBV30; clone size: .; J gene: TRBJ2-3; D gene: TRBD1; CDR3 protein: CAWTAQGYTDTQYF; CDR3 DNA: TGTGCCTGGACAGCACAGGGGTACACAGATACGCAGTATTTT
V gene: TRBV7-2; clone size: .; J gene: TRBJ2-7; D gene: TRBD2; CDR3 protein: CASSTKRHPLADEGVQYF; CDR3 DNA: TGTGCCAGCAGCACAAAACGTCACCCCCTAGCGGACGAGGGTGTGCAGTACTTC
V gene: TRBV4-1; clone size: .; J gene: TRBJ1-1; D gene: .; CDR3 protein: CASSPAKGRLLEAFF; CDR3 DNA: TGCGCCAGCAGCCCAGCAAAGGGACGGCTTCTTGAAGCTTTCTTT
V gene: TRBV14; clone size: .; J gene: TRBJ2-1; D gene: .; CDR3 protein: CASSQSGTKGPYNEQFF; CDR3 DNA: TGTGCCAGCAGCCAATCCGGGACAAAAGGGCCCTACAATGAGCAGTTCTTC
V gene: TRBV27; clone size: .; J gene: TRBJ2-3; D gene: TRBD2; CDR3 protein: CASSPPLGLATSDTQYF; CDR3 DNA: TGTGCCAGCAGTCCCCCCTTGGGACTAGCGACATCAGATACGCAGTATTTT
V gene: TRBV6-5; clone size: .; J gene: TRBJ1-1; D gene: .; CDR3 protein: CASSYSVLDTEAFF; CDR3 DNA: TGTGCCAGCAGTTACTCAGTCCTGGACACTGAAGCTTTCTTT
V gene: TRBV28; clone size: .; J gene: TRBJ1-5; D gene: .; CDR3 protein: CASSIQQGGGQPQHF; CDR3 DNA: TGTGCCAGCAGTATCCAACAGGGAGGGGGGCAGCCCCAGCATTTT
V gene: TRBV11-2; clone size: once; J gene: TRBJ2-1; D gene: TRBD2; CDR3 protein: CASSLGTSGYNEQFF; CDR3 DNA: TGTGCCAGCAGCTTAGGGACTAGCGGCTACAATGAGCAGTTCTTC
V gene: TRBV6-1; clone size: .; J gene: TRBJ2-3; D gene: .; CDR3 protein: CASSERWGIGTDTQYF; CDR3 DNA: TGTGCCAGCAGTGAAAGATGGGGAATCGGCACAGATACGCAGTATTTT
V gene: TRBV6-5; clone size: .; J gene: TRBJ2-7; D gene: TRBD2; CDR3 protein: CASSYRRGDEHYF; CDR3 DNA: TGTGCCAGCAGTTACCGCCGGGGGGACGAGCATTACTTC
V gene: TRBV6-6; clone size: .; J gene: TRBJ2-1; D gene: TRBD2; CDR3 protein: CASSVVAGYVHEQFF; CDR3 DNA: TGTGCCAGCAGCGTAGTAGCGGGATACGTCCATGAGCAGTTCTTC
V gene: TRBV19; clone size: .; J gene: TRBJ2-1; D gene: TRBD2; CDR3 protein: CASSSARTSGYNEQFF; CDR3 DNA: TGTGCCAGTAGTTCGGCCAGGACTAGCGGCTACAATGAGCAGTTCTTC
V gene: TRBV6-5; clone size: .; J gene: TRBJ2-1; D gene: TRBD2; CDR3 protein: CASSYGAGVRLGQFF; CDR3 DNA: TGTGCCAGCAGTTACGGAGCGGGAGTCCGTCTGGGGCAGTTCTTC
V gene: TRBV25-1; clone size: .; J gene: TRBJ2-1; D gene: TRBD2; CDR3 protein: CASSIAGGYNEQFF; CDR3 DNA: TGTGCCAGCAGTATAGCGGGAGGTTACAATGAGCAGTTCTTC
V gene: TRBV6-6; clone size: .; J gene: TRBJ2-2; D gene: TRBD1; CDR3 protein: CASSGQGAGELFF; CDR3 DNA: TGTGCCAGCAGTGGACAGGGGGCCGGGGAGCTGTTTTTT
V gene: TRBV10-3; clone size: .; J gene: TRBJ2-3; D gene: .; CDR3 protein: CAISVGGTHTDTQYF; CDR3 DNA: TGTGCCATCAGTGTAGGCGGGACGCACACAGATACGCAGTATTTT
V gene: TRBV19; clone size: .; J gene: TRBJ2-2; D gene: .; CDR3 protein: CASSIKAAGELFF; CDR3 DNA: TGTGCCAGTAGTATTAAAGCCGCCGGGGAGCTGTTTTTT
V gene: TRBV5-1; clone size: once; J gene: TRBJ2-5; D gene: TRBD2; CDR3 protein: CASSLDGLAGGPTGETQYF; CDR3 DNA: TGCGCCAGCAGCTTGGATGGTCTAGCGGGAGGGCCGACAGGAGAGACCCAGTACTTC
V gene: TRBV7-9; clone size: .; J gene: TRBJ1-3; D gene: TRBD1; CDR3 protein: CASSFGTGGFGNTIYF; CDR3 DNA: TGTGCCAGCAGCTTCGGGACAGGGGGCTTTGGAAACACCATATATTTT
V gene: TRBV28; clone size: .; J gene: TRBJ2-3; D gene: TRBD2; CDR3 protein: CASSLFRTSDSTDTQYF; CDR3 DNA: TGTGCCAGCAGTTTGTTTCGGACTAGCGATAGCACAGATACGCAGTATTTT
V gene: TRBV28; clone size: .; J gene: TRBJ1-2; D gene: TRBD1; CDR3 protein: CASSPRDSGYGYTF; CDR3 DNA: TGTGCCAGCAGTCCAAGGGACAGCGGTTATGGCTACACCTTC
V gene: TRBV7-7; clone size: .; J gene: TRBJ2-7; D gene: TRBD2; CDR3 protein: CASSLTAGGPLVEQYF; CDR3 DNA: TGTGCTAGCAGCTTAACGGCGGGAGGGCCTCTGGTTGAGCAGTACTTC
V gene: TRBV28; clone size: .; J gene: TRBJ2-5; D gene: TRBD2; CDR3 protein: CASSNSGSRETQYF; CDR3 DNA: TGTGCCAGCAGTAATAGCGGGAGTCGAGAGACCCAGTACTTC
V gene: TRBV19; clone size: few; J gene: TRBJ2-5; D gene: .; CDR3 protein: CASSMSGDTTQYF; CDR3 DNA: TGTGCCAGTAGTATGTCGGGGGATACGACCCAGTACTTC
V gene: TRBV29-1; clone size: .; J gene: TRBJ1-4; D gene: .; CDR3 protein: CSVGSDDNEKLFF; CDR3 DNA: TGCAGCGTTGGTTCGGACGATAATGAAAAACTGTTTTTT
V gene: TRBV18; clone size: .; J gene: TRBJ2-5; D gene: .; CDR3 protein: CASSPQTRQETQYF; CDR3 DNA: TGTGCCAGCTCACCACAGACAAGACAAGAGACCCAGTACTTC
V gene: TRBV5-1; clone size: .; J gene: TRBJ2-1; D gene: TRBD2; CDR3 protein: CASSLESQRGNEQFF; CDR3 DNA: TGCGCCAGCAGCTTGGAGTCCCAGCGGGGGAATGAGCAGTTCTTC